The 25 T cell receptor beta chains in this list originate from one sample, sequenced in a study of blood T cell repertoires in COVID-19. Measured with immunoSEQ multiplex PCR; TCRdb has only the in-frame clones, and not every one. The sample carries over 110,000 clones, over 75% recorded once. Material: PBMCs or T cells enriched from blood (not recorded which). The source of these receptors is a middle-aged man in a cohort exposed to, infected with or recovered from COVID-19 (not recorded which).

The rearrangement links TRBV6-4 to TRBJ1-2; D call uncertain. Germline CDR1 and CDR2: MRHNA and SNTAGT. Trimming took 0 bases from V and 5 from J, leaving 16 bases between them. The CDR3 contains 16 residues. CDR3 region: CASSDSKFREGYGYTF. As DNA, the CDR3 is TGTGCCAGCAGTGACTCGAAATTTAGGGAGGGTTATGGCTACACCTTC.

This rearrangement joins TRBV11-2 to TRBJ2-1; maybe TRBD2 (6 bases). V was cut by 1 base and J by 4 bases, with 14 bases left in between. The CDR3 is made up of 16 amino acids. Germline-derived CDR1 and CDR2 are SGHAT and FQNNGV. DNA of the CDR3: TGTGCCAGCAGCTTAGCAAGGAGGGGATATTACAATGAGCAGTTCTTC. Amino acids: CASSLARRGYYNEQFF. Using reference TRBV11-2 and TRBJ2-1 for the parts outside the CDR3, the full variable domain is EAGVAQSPRYKIIEKRQSVAFWCNPISGHATLYWYQQILGQGPKLLIQFQNNGVVDDSQLPKDRFSAERLKGVDSTLKIQPAKLEDSAVYLCASSLARRGYYNEQFFGPGTRLTVL.

This clone showed up just a few times. This chain links TRBV7-9 with TRBJ1-3, with TRBD1 matching 8 bases. Looked up from germline, CDR1 is SEHNR and CDR2 is FQNEAQ (reference sequence). The CDR3 has 16 amino acids. V gave up 2 bases and J gave up 4 bases; unmatched junction bases: 7. In nucleotides, the CDR3 is TGTGCCAGCAGCTTACTTGGACAGGGTACCGGAAACACCATATATTTT. This codes for CASSLLGQGTGNTIYF.

V gene TRBV7-8 combines with J gene TRBJ2-7; 11 bases fit TRBD2. The CDR3 sequence is 18 residues long. With 4 bases clipped from V and 2 bases from J, the junction kept 13 bases outside the gene matches. Germline V gene data show CDR1 as SGHVS and CDR2 as FQNEAQ. CDR3 sequence (DNA): TGTGCCAGCAGCTCACCGTCCGCGACTAGCGGGGTAGCCTACGAGCAGTACTTC. Protein sequence: CASSSPSATSGVAYEQYF.

This clone was counted a few times. The CDR3 protein is CASGSRQGGLHF. The CDR3 DNA sequence: TGTGCTAGTGGTAGCCGACAGGGAGGCTTACATTTT. V is TRBV12-5 and J is TRBJ1-5, with TRBD1 matching over 7 bases. Trimming removed 5 bases from V and 16 bases from J; junction bases left unmatched: 11. CDR1 and CDR2 from the germline V gene are LGHNT and FRNRAP. This CDR3 is 12 amino acids long.

This sequence joins TRBV5-6 and TRBJ2-7, with no clear D. The CDR3 is made up of 13 amino acids. Trimming removed 0 bases at V and 3 bases at J, with 7 bases between. The germline CDR1 and CDR2 sequences are SGHDT and YYEEEE. CDR3 protein: CASSLAVSYEQYF. The CDR3 DNA follows: TGTGCCAGCAGCTTGGCCGTCAGCTACGAGCAGTACTTC.

The chain employs TRBV23-1 and TRBJ2-7, with a weak D call TRBD2 (6 bases). TRBV23-1 is reported as an ORF; its role is uncertain. This CDR3 has 12 residues. V lost 5 bases and J lost 3, with 8 bases in between. The DNA of the CDR3 is TGCGCCAGCAGTTTCGGGGGCTACGAGCAGTACTTC. Amino acid sequence: CASSFGGYEQYF.

This sequence joins TRBV15 and TRBJ1-2; weak D call: TRBD1 (5 bases). CDR1 is LNHNV and CDR2 is YYDKDF in the germline V gene (reference sequence). The CDR3 loop spans 15 amino acids. Trimming shortened V by 1 base and J by 3 bases, and 12 bases separated the two germline ends. CDR3 in DNA: TGTGCCACCAGCAGAGGGGGGGGTACGGACTATGGCTACACCTTC. Translating it yields CATSRGGGTDYGYTF.

V gene TRBV11-2 combines with J gene TRBJ2-7; D call uncertain. The CDR3 loop spans 14 amino acids. Trimming cost V 5 bases and J 1 base, with 12 bases left between them. Germline V CDR1 and CDR2: SGHAT, FQNNGV. CDR3 sequence reads: CASSPTENSYEQYF. CDR3 nucleotides: TGTGCCAGCAGCCCTACCGAGAATTCCTACGAGCAGTACTTC.

The chain joins TRBV2 to TRBJ2-1; no firm D call. CDR3 length: 12 residues. V shed 7 bases and J shed 8 bases, with 12 bases lying between them. The germline V gene encodes CDR1 SNHLY and CDR2 FYNNEI. CDR3 nucleotide sequence: TGTGCCAGCAACTTTGAGAGCGATGAGCAGTTCTTC. This gives the protein CASNFESDEQFF.

V and J are TRBV3-1 (or the pseudogene TRBV3-2) and TRBJ2-2; D is unclear. This CDR3 comprises 16 residues. The V gene's germline CDR1 is LGHDT and CDR2 YNNKEL (reference sequence). The V gene lost 4 bases and the J gene lost 3 bases, with 15 bases spanning the gap. For the CDR3, the DNA is TGTGCCAGCAGCCGGCTAGATTATTCGGACACCGGGGAGCTGTTTTTT. Translated: CASSRLDYSDTGELFF.

The chain carries TRBV6-5 and TRBJ1-1, with 7 bases that match TRBD1. Germline V gene lookup returns CDR1 MNHEY and CDR2 SVGAGI. Trimming cost V 2 bases and J 5 bases; bases outside gene matches: 5. The CDR3 covers 14 residues. The CDR3 DNA reads TGTGCCAGCAGTTACCTTGCAGGGGGGACTGAAGCTTTCTTT. It codes for CASSYLAGGTEAFF.

The chain has TRBV9 and TRBJ2-1, with D perhaps TRBD1 (6 bases). With 0 bases removed from V and 1 base from J, the gap between germline ends came to 11 bases. Germline loops: CDR1 SGDLS, CDR2 YYNGEE. The CDR3 sequence is 16 residues long. The CDR3 region is CASSVARGQSYNEQFF. Written as DNA, the CDR3 is TGTGCCAGCAGCGTAGCCAGGGGACAATCCTACAATGAGCAGTTCTTC.

The chain recombines TRBV6-5 with TRBJ2-3; D possibly corresponds to TRBD1 (6 bases). The CDR3 loop spans 13 amino acids. V was cut by 5 bases and J by 12 bases, with 18 bases left in between. Germline CDR1 and CDR2: MNHEY and SVGAGI. In DNA form, the CDR3 reads TGTGCCAGCAGTCAGGGGACCGGGACCCCCCAGTATTTT. Translation gives CASSQGTGTPQYF.

The V gene is TRBV24-1, the J gene TRBJ2-1; 10 bases line up with TRBD2. The ends lost 6 bases at V and 6 bases at J; junction bases unmatched: 4. This CDR3 has 14 residues. Germline CDR1 reads KGHDR; CDR2 reads SFDVKD. The CDR3 nucleotides read TGTGCCACCAGTCCGGGACTAGCGAGCAATGAGCAGTTCTTC. It specifies CATSPGLASNEQFF.

The sample holds one count of this clone. The chain links TRBV6-5 to TRBJ1-1, with 8 bases that match TRBD1. V trimming: 5 bases; J trimming: 11 bases; junction bases outside the gene matches: 13. The CDR3 covers 14 residues. CDR1 is MNHEY and CDR2 is SVGAGI in the germline V gene. The CDR3 spells CASSPDRGPFRAFF. CDR3 DNA: TGTGCCAGCAGTCCCGACAGGGGACCGTTTCGGGCTTTCTTT.

In this sample, this clone turned up once. The rearrangement joins TRBV25-1 to TRBJ1-1; D is unclear. The germline CDR1 and CDR2 sequences are MGHDK and SYGVNS. The CDR3 consists of 16 residues. V was shortened by 6 bases and J by 3 bases, with 20 bases between the two germline ends. CDR3 in DNA: TGTGCCAGCAGGAGGAGGTTTGGGCTTCGTTACACTGAAGCTTTCTTT. Protein product: CASRRRFGLRYTEAFF.

The rearrangement links TRBV10-1 to TRBJ2-3, with 11 positions matching TRBD2. CDR1 and CDR2 (germline): WNHNN, SYGVQD (reference sequence). There are 17 residues in the CDR3. Trimming cost V 1 base and J 4 bases; bases outside gene matches: 7. CDR3 sequence (DNA): TGCGCCAGCAGTGAGTGGGCTAGCGGGAGGCTCGCAGATACGCAGTATTTT. It specifies CASSEWASGRLADTQYF.

The chain recombines TRBV6-5 with TRBJ1-5, with a possible D match to TRBD1 (5 bases). Per germline, CDR1 MNHEY and CDR2 SVGAGI. The V and J ends lost 10 bases and 6 bases respectively, with 22 bases between them. The CDR3 is 15 amino acids. The CDR3 region is CATTKSREGSQPQHF. Here the CDR3 DNA reads TGTGCCACCACCAAAAGTAGGGAGGGGTCTCAGCCCCAGCATTTT.

The J gene is TRBJ2-5, the V gene TRBV9; 11 bases are shared with TRBD2. CDR1 is SGDLS, CDR2 YYNGEE, per germline. The CDR3 has 17 residues. J was trimmed by 2 bases and V by 0 bases; bases with no gene match: 6. The CDR3 DNA reads as TGTGCCAGCAGCGTAGGGAATAGCGGGGGGGTACAAGAGACCCAGTACTTC. Amino acid sequence: CASSVGNSGGVQETQYF.

The chain uses TRBV28 and TRBJ1-2, with D perhaps TRBD1 (5 bases). The CDR3 runs 16 residues. Germline CDR1 and CDR2: MDHEN and SYDVKM. V lost 1 base and J 0 bases, leaving 12 bases between the germline ends. CDR3 sequence: CASSLYAMTANYGYTF. Here the CDR3 DNA reads TGTGCCAGCAGTTTATACGCCATGACAGCTAACTATGGCTACACCTTC.

V and J are TRBV18 and TRBJ2-7; no clear D. The germline V and J ends were trimmed by 2 bases and 3 bases, with 8 bases remaining between them. Germline V lookup: CDR1 KGHSH, CDR2 LQKENI. This CDR3 contains 13 residues. CDR3 DNA sequence: TGTGCCAGCTCACCAAGCGCGCTCTACGAGCAGTACTTC. Encoded protein: CASSPSALYEQYF. The full variable domain, completed using reference TRBV18 and TRBJ2-7, is NAGVMQNPRHLVRRRGQEARLRCSPMKGHSHVYWYRQLPEEGLKFMVYLQKENIIDESGMPKERFSAEFPKEGPSILRIQQVVRGDSAAYFCASSPSALYEQYFGPGTRLTVT.

This clone occurred many times. The rearrangement joins TRBV29-1 to TRBJ1-1; possible D gene TRBD1, 5 bases. The CDR3 sequence is 12 residues long. Germline assignment: CDR1 SQVTM and CDR2 ANQGSEA. With 4 bases removed from V and 8 bases from J, the gap between germline ends came to 14 bases. The CDR3 DNA reads TGCAGCGTTGGGGTGGGGCAGACAGAAGCTTTCTTT. This gives the protein CSVGVGQTEAFF.

The chain is built from TRBV7-7 and TRBJ1-1, with 10 bases that match TRBD1. V was clipped by 5 bases and J by 6 bases; unmatched bases: 9. The V gene's germline CDR1 is SSHAT and CDR2 FNYEAQ (reference sequence). This CDR3 comprises 15 residues. Here the CDR3 reads CASSPGTGVGAEAFF. In DNA, the CDR3 is TGTGCCAGCAGCCCCGGGACAGGGGTAGGGGCTGAAGCTTTCTTT.

This clone was recorded only once. The rearrangement joins TRBV7-9 to TRBJ2-7; D not resolved. Germline V gene data show CDR1 as SEHNR and CDR2 as FQNEAQ (reference sequence). The CDR3 is 15 amino acids. V lost 5 bases and J 6 bases, leaving 20 bases between the germline ends. This CDR3 is CASSQNPRGHPEQYF. CDR3 DNA sequence: TGTGCCAGCAGCCAAAATCCGCGAGGCCACCCCGAGCAGTACTTC.